Reported below is one T cell receptor (beta chain). This entry comes from a study of blood T cell repertoires in COVID-19. Study summary: Collection of acute and convalescent COVID-19 samples took place in the United States, Italy and Spain. The cDNA or gDNA used as material had been derived from T cells, B-cell-depleted T cells, or PBMCs.

In the study's own analysis: Quantification of nucleated cells was approximated via reference gene primer amplification. Only in-frame clones appear in the TCRdb table, and some are missing; sequencing was by immunoSEQ multiplex PCR. V and J calls and clone size are as listed in that table; D and trimming were resolved from the DNA. This sample has roughly 90,000 clones, with around 85% found just once. CDR3 length equals 16 residues. V gave up 4 bases and J gave up 0 bases, with 16 bases separating them. CDR1 is MNHEY, CDR2 SVGAGI, per germline. Sequenced input: peripheral blood. The receptor's source is a man at least 80 years old with acute or convalescent COVID-19. J is TRBJ2-7 and V is TRBV6-5; tentatively, D is TRBD1 (7 bases). For the CDR3, the DNA is TGTGCCAGCAGTTTCTACAGGGGACTCACCTCCTACGAGCAGTACTTC. It yields the protein CASSFYRGLTSYEQYF.